This is a list of T cell receptor beta chains from one sample in a study of blood T cell repertoires in COVID-19. Profiling relied on immunoSEQ multiplex PCR, and the TCRdb table lists in-frame clones only, not all of them. Of approximately 200,000 clones in the sample, 88% were seen once. Material for sequencing was peripheral blood. Receptors originate from a man between 65 and 79 years old with acute or convalescent COVID-19. Each CDR3 is given with its conserved first and last residue. The D gene is left open where the match is weak. Size is stated for part of the rows, as once, few or many counts, or as a class when the clone is expanded.

cdr3_aa: CASSEGTKSTDTQYF; cdr3_nt: TGTGCCAGCAGTGAAGGGACTAAAAGCACAGATACGCAGTATTTT; d_call: NA; clone_size: NA; v_call: TRBV2; j_call: TRBJ2-3
cdr3_aa: CASRATSGVYNEQFF; cdr3_nt: TGTGCCAGCAGGGCCACTAGCGGGGTCTACAATGAGCAGTTCTTC; d_call: TRBD2; clone_size: NA; v_call: TRBV25-1; j_call: TRBJ2-1
cdr3_aa: CASSFTGMTEAFF; cdr3_nt: TGTGCCAGCAGCTTTACAGGGATGACTGAAGCTTTCTTT; d_call: NA; clone_size: NA; v_call: TRBV7-3; j_call: TRBJ1-1
cdr3_aa: CASSRPFKGLVHQPQHF; cdr3_nt: TGTGCCAGCAGTCGTCCGTTTAAGGGACTTGTCCATCAGCCCCAGCATTTT; d_call: NA; clone_size: NA; v_call: TRBV2; j_call: TRBJ1-5
cdr3_aa: CASSIGQGGQPQHF; cdr3_nt: TGTGCCAGCAGTATCGGACAGGGGGGGCAGCCCCAGCATTTT; d_call: TRBD1; clone_size: NA; v_call: TRBV28; j_call: TRBJ1-5
cdr3_aa: CASSEAQASGSVDTQYF; cdr3_nt: TGTGCCAGCAGTGAAGCGCAGGCTAGCGGGAGTGTAGATACGCAGTATTTT; d_call: TRBD2; clone_size: NA; v_call: TRBV6-1; j_call: TRBJ2-3
cdr3_aa: CASSLDQAHIYEQYF; cdr3_nt: TGTGCCAGCAGCCTGGACCAGGCCCATATCTACGAGCAGTACTTC; d_call: NA; clone_size: NA; v_call: TRBV5-5; j_call: TRBJ2-7
cdr3_aa: CAWSVGGTEAFF; cdr3_nt: TGTGCCTGGAGTGTTGGAGGCACTGAAGCTTTCTTT; d_call: NA; clone_size: NA; v_call: TRBV30; j_call: TRBJ1-1
cdr3_aa: CASSPAGLTEAFF; cdr3_nt: TGTGCCAGCAGCCCCGCAGGGCTCACTGAAGCTTTCTTT; d_call: NA; clone_size: NA; v_call: TRBV28; j_call: TRBJ1-1
cdr3_aa: CASSTLGGVPNEKLFF; cdr3_nt: TGTGCCAGTAGTACCCTAGGGGGGGTCCCTAATGAAAAACTGTTTTTT; d_call: NA; clone_size: once; v_call: TRBV19; j_call: TRBJ1-4
cdr3_aa: CASSEGGGSGYTF; cdr3_nt: TGCGCCAGCAGTGAAGGCGGGGGCAGTGGCTACACCTTC; d_call: NA; clone_size: NA; v_call: TRBV10-2; j_call: TRBJ1-2
cdr3_aa: CASSFSTGSLGEKLFF; cdr3_nt: TGTGCCAGCAGCTTTTCTACCGGGTCTTTAGGTGAAAAACTGTTTTTT; d_call: NA; clone_size: NA; v_call: TRBV7-8; j_call: TRBJ1-4
cdr3_aa: CASSILVAGGTGELFF; cdr3_nt: TGTGCCAGTAGTATCTTGGTAGCGGGTGGTACCGGGGAGCTGTTTTTT; d_call: TRBD2; clone_size: NA; v_call: TRBV19; j_call: TRBJ2-2
cdr3_aa: CASSDLGEQYF; cdr3_nt: TGTGCCAGCAGTGATCTCGGGGAGCAGTACTTC; d_call: NA; clone_size: NA; v_call: TRBV2; j_call: TRBJ2-7
cdr3_aa: CASSLWDNSYEQYF; cdr3_nt: TGTGCCAGCAGCCTTTGGGACAACTCCTACGAGCAGTACTTC; d_call: NA; clone_size: NA; v_call: TRBV7-2; j_call: TRBJ2-7
cdr3_aa: CASSPPSRGSTYEQYF; cdr3_nt: TGTGCCAGCTCACCACCTAGCCGTGGGAGTACCTACGAGCAGTACTTC; d_call: NA; clone_size: NA; v_call: TRBV18; j_call: TRBJ2-7
cdr3_aa: CASSLGAPIPRYTF; cdr3_nt: TGTGCCAGCAGTTTGGGGGCGCCGATTCCCCGCTACACCTTC; d_call: NA; clone_size: NA; v_call: TRBV27; j_call: TRBJ1-2
cdr3_aa: CASSLALPADTQYF; cdr3_nt: TGTGCCAGCAGCTTAGCGCTTCCGGCAGATACGCAGTATTTT; d_call: NA; clone_size: NA; v_call: TRBV7-2; j_call: TRBJ2-3
cdr3_aa: CASSQGKQGFEKLFF; cdr3_nt: TGCGCCAGCAGCCAAGGGAAACAGGGGTTTGAAAAACTGTTTTTT; d_call: TRBD1; clone_size: NA; v_call: TRBV4-1; j_call: TRBJ1-4
cdr3_aa: CASSLQTSGSFYEQYF; cdr3_nt: TGCGCCAGCAGCTTGCAGACTAGCGGGAGTTTCTACGAGCAGTACTTC; d_call: TRBD2; clone_size: NA; v_call: TRBV5-1; j_call: TRBJ2-7
cdr3_aa: CASSLQGPGNTEAFF; cdr3_nt: TGTGCCAGCAGTCTGCAGGGGCCGGGGAACACTGAAGCTTTCTTT; d_call: NA; clone_size: NA; v_call: TRBV2; j_call: TRBJ1-1
cdr3_aa: CASDSGTGHYNEQFF; cdr3_nt: TGTGCTAGTGATTCCGGGACAGGGCACTACAATGAGCAGTTCTTC; d_call: TRBD1; clone_size: few; v_call: TRBV12-5; j_call: TRBJ2-1
cdr3_aa: CASSFIAGERADTQYF; cdr3_nt: TGTGCCAGCAGCTTTATAGCGGGCGAGAGGGCAGATACGCAGTATTTT; d_call: TRBD2; clone_size: NA; v_call: TRBV7-9; j_call: TRBJ2-3
cdr3_aa: CASSPGTGGSQPQHF; cdr3_nt: TGTGCCAGCTCACCAGGGACAGGTGGTTCTCAGCCCCAGCATTTT; d_call: TRBD1; clone_size: NA; v_call: TRBV18; j_call: TRBJ1-5
cdr3_aa: CASSPPRGTGSEQYF; cdr3_nt: TGTGCCAGCAGCCCTCCCAGAGGGACAGGGAGCGAGCAGTACTTC; d_call: TRBD1; clone_size: NA; v_call: TRBV7-8; j_call: TRBJ2-7
cdr3_aa: CASSNSGNTEAFF; cdr3_nt: TGTGCCAGTAGTAACAGTGGAAACACTGAAGCTTTCTTT; d_call: NA; clone_size: few; v_call: TRBV19; j_call: TRBJ1-1
cdr3_aa: CASSMALAGTGSNIQYF; cdr3_nt: TGTGCCAGTAGTATGGCCCTAGCAGGGACAGGGTCCAACATTCAGTACTTC; d_call: TRBD1; clone_size: NA; v_call: TRBV19; j_call: TRBJ2-4
cdr3_aa: CASSFQGPVSAFF; cdr3_nt: TGTGCCAGCAGCTTCCAGGGGCCCGTCTCAGCTTTCTTT; d_call: NA; clone_size: NA; v_call: TRBV11-2; j_call: TRBJ1-1